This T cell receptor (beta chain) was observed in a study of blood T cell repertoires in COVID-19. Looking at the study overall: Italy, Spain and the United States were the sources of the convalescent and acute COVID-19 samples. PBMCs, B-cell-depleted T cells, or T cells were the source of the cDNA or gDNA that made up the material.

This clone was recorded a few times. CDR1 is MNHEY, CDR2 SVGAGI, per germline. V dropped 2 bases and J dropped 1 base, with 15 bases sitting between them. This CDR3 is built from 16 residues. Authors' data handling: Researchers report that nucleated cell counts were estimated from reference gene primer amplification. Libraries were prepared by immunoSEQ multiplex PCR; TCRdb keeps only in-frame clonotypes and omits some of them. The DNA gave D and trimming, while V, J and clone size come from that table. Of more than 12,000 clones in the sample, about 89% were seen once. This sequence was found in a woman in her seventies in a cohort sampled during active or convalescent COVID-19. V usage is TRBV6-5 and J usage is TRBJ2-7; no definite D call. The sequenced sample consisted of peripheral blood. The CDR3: CASSYRSGWSSYEQYF. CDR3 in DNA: TGTGCCAGCAGTTACAGGTCCGGCTGGAGTTCCTACGAGCAGTACTTC.